The next 19 T cell receptor beta chains were all read from a single sample in a study of blood T cell repertoires in COVID-19. Some clones are missing from TCRdb's copy, which holds only in-frame ones; the method was immunoSEQ multiplex PCR. The repertoire holds about 340,000 clones, with less than 90% as singletons. The source material was peripheral blood. Receptors were obtained from an older woman with COVID-19, enrolled during active disease.

The chain employs TRBV30 and TRBJ1-4; 8 bases line up with TRBD1. Germline V gene lookup returns CDR1 GTSNPN and CDR2 SVGIG (reference sequence). This CDR3 region has 13 residues. V gave up 7 bases and J gave up 3 bases; unmatched junction bases: 4. The CDR3 sequence is CALAQGANEKLFF. The CDR3, as DNA: TGTGCCTTGGCACAGGGGGCTAATGAAAAACTGTTTTTT. The full variable domain, completed using reference TRBV30 and TRBJ1-4, is SQTIHQWPATLVQPVGSPLSLECTVEGTSNPNLYWYRQAAGRGLQLLFYSVGIGQISSEVPQNLSASRPQDRQFILSSKKLLLSDSGFYLCALAQGANEKLFFGSGTQLSVL.

The chain is built from TRBV7-2 and TRBJ2-1, with D possibly TRBD1 on 5 matching bases. Trimming took off 1 base at V and 8 bases at J, with 9 bases between the two ends. In germline, CDR1 is SGHTA, CDR2 FQGNSA. This CDR3 comprises 13 residues. This chain's CDR3 is CASSLDQGYEQFF. The CDR3 nucleotides are TGTGCCAGCAGCTTAGACCAGGGATATGAGCAGTTCTTC.

This clone was counted only a few times. V gene TRBV6-4 combines with J gene TRBJ2-7, with 7 bases matching TRBD2. V shed 4 bases, J shed 2 bases, and the junction held 17 bases outside the gene matches. From germline, CDR1 is MRHNA and CDR2 SNTAGT. The CDR3 consists of 18 residues. The CDR3 loop reads CASSVFNQCGGSTYEQYF. The CDR3 DNA reads as TGTGCCAGCAGTGTCTTCAACCAGTGCGGGGGAAGTACCTACGAGCAGTACTTC.

V is TRBV5-4 and J is TRBJ2-7, with 8 nucleotides matching TRBD1. V lost 3 bases to trimming and J lost 7 bases; unmatched junction nucleotides: 18. Germline lookup yields CDR1 SGHNT and CDR2 YYREEE (reference sequence). The CDR3 is 17 amino acids. CDR3 protein: CASSSLKGRGRLGEQYF. The DNA of the CDR3 is TGTGCCAGCAGCTCCCTTAAGGGCAGGGGGCGACTAGGGGAGCAGTACTTC.

The CDR3 region is CASSLTQGRVGELFF. The CDR3 nucleotides read TGTGCCAGCAGCTTGACGCAGGGGAGGGTCGGGGAGCTGTTTTTT. The chain carries TRBV5-6 and TRBJ2-2, with D possibly TRBD2 on 7 matching bases. This CDR3 has 15 residues. Germline CDR1 reads SGHDT; CDR2 reads YYEEEE. The V end was cut by 1 base, the J end by 7 bases, with 14 bases between.

The rearrangement links TRBV6-4 to TRBJ1-6; 8 bases align to TRBD1. Germline V gene lookup returns CDR1 MRHNA and CDR2 SNTAGT. J was trimmed by 9 bases and V by 4 bases; bases with no gene match: 2. This CDR3 is built from 13 residues. In DNA, the CDR3 is TGTGCCAGCAGTGGGACAGGGCTTTCACCCCTCCACTTT. Translation gives CASSGTGLSPLHF.

The V gene is TRBV12-5, the J gene TRBJ1-5; D remains unclear. This CDR3 has 15 amino acids. V was shortened by 1 base and J by 0 bases, with 7 bases between the two germline ends. CDR1 and CDR2 (germline): LGHNT, FRNRAP. The CDR3: CASGLGHSSNQPQHF. Here the CDR3 DNA reads TGTGCTAGTGGTTTGGGACATAGTAGCAATCAGCCCCAGCATTTT.

The gene calls are TRBV6-5 and TRBJ2-7; 10 bases map to TRBD1. The CDR3 sequence is 15 residues long. The V gene's germline CDR1 is MNHEY and CDR2 SVGAGI. Unmatched junction bases numbered 9, after V lost 6 bases and J lost 4 bases. In nucleotides, the CDR3 is TGTGCCAGCAGACGTGGACAGGGGGGCAGTTACGAGCAGTACTTC. Translated, it gives CASRRGQGGSYEQYF.

This clone was recorded only once. V gene TRBV9 combines with J gene TRBJ1-4; TRBD1 aligns across 10 bases. The V gene end was trimmed by 4 bases and the J gene end by 6 bases; junction bases not matched to a gene: 9. CDR3 length: 16 amino acids. CDR1 is SGDLS, CDR2 YYNGEE, per germline. CDR3 sequence reads: CASSQRSGTGDEKLFF. The CDR3 nucleotides read TGTGCCAGCAGCCAACGTTCGGGGACAGGGGATGAAAAACTGTTTTTT. Based on the CDR3 plus reference TRBV9 and TRBJ1-4, the full variable domain is DSGVTQTPKHLITATGQRVTLRCSPRSGDLSVYWYQQSLDQGLQFLIQYYNGEERAKGNILERFSAQQFPDLHSELNLSSLELGDSALYFCASSQRSGTGDEKLFFGSGTQLSVL.

Comments on this clone: At one boundary the junction diverges from the germline segment, which might be a read error. J is TRBJ1-2 and V is TRBV6-6; D remains ambiguous. Germline CDR1 is MNHNY and CDR2 is SVGAGI (reference sequence). This CDR3 has 13 amino acids. The CDR3 DNA reads as TGTGCCAGCACCAACCGGGGTAACGATGGCTACACCTTC. This translates into CASTNRGNDGYTF.

In this sample, this clone turned up many times. Here the CDR3 reads CASSQVLAGRMWNTDTQYF. For the CDR3, the DNA is TGTGCCAGCAGCCAGGTCCTAGCGGGGCGGATGTGGAACACAGATACGCAGTATTTT. V usage is TRBV3-1 (or the pseudogene TRBV3-2) and J usage is TRBJ2-3; 9 nucleotides line up with TRBD2. The CDR3 is 19 amino acids. V lost 3 bases and J lost 2; bases outside the gene matches: 15. Germline V gene sequence: CDR1 LGHDT, CDR2 YNNKEL (reference sequence).

This clone was counted between two and nine times. The chain couples TRBV23-1 to TRBJ1-6, with D possibly TRBD1 on 5 matching bases. TRBV23-1 is an open reading frame whose function is uncertain. The CDR3 loop spans 11 amino acids. Trimming took off 10 bases at V and 10 bases at J, with 11 bases between the two ends. The DNA of the CDR3 is TGCGCCACCGGGGGGACCTCACCCCTCCACTTT. Protein sequence: CATGGTSPLHF.

This clone was seen only a few times. The rearrangement uses TRBV7-9 and TRBJ1-4; D is undetermined. The CDR3 is 14 amino acids. CDR1 and CDR2 from the germline V gene are SEHNR and FQNEAQ (reference sequence). V was clipped by 5 bases and J by 2 bases, with 9 bases between them. The CDR3 spells CASSPGMTNEKLFF. The DNA for the CDR3 is TGTGCCAGCAGCCCCGGGATGACTAATGAAAAACTGTTTTTT.

CDR3 nucleotide sequence: TGTGCCATCACTCCGGGACAGGGGGGAGCTAACTATGGCTACACCTTC. Translating gives CAITPGQGGANYGYTF. The V call is TRBV10-3, the J call TRBJ1-2; TRBD1 agrees at 11 bases. Unmatched junction bases numbered 7, after V lost 7 bases and J lost 0 bases. The CDR3 has 16 residues. Germline CDR1 and CDR2: ENHRY and SYGVKD.

The V gene is TRBV9, the J gene TRBJ2-1; 7 bases are a match to TRBD2. Germline CDR1 reads SGDLS; CDR2 reads YYNGEE. V shed 6 bases, J shed 1 base, and the junction held 4 bases outside the gene matches. CDR3 size: 14 residues. CDR3 DNA: TGTGCCAGCATTCTAGCGGAATCCTACAATGAGCAGTTCTTC. This codes for CASILAESYNEQFF.

The J gene is TRBJ2-5, the V gene TRBV3-1 (or the pseudogene TRBV3-2), with TRBD2 identical over 12 bases. This CDR3 has 18 residues. From germline, CDR1 is LGHDT and CDR2 YNNKEL (reference sequence). Germline trimming cut 0 bases from V and 4 bases from J; bases unmatched to any gene: 9. The CDR3 spells CASSQDHGLAGPTETQYF. In nucleotides, the CDR3 is TGTGCCAGCAGCCAAGATCATGGACTAGCGGGGCCCACAGAGACCCAGTACTTC.

V gene TRBV28 combines with J gene TRBJ2-1, with D possibly matching TRBD2 (5 bases). Trimming took off 6 bases at V and 9 bases at J, with 12 bases between the two ends. This CDR3 has 12 residues. CDR1 and CDR2 (germline): MDHEN, SYDVKM. The CDR3 spells CASSVGLTEQFF. CDR3 sequence (DNA): TGTGCCAGCAGCGTAGGACTTACTGAGCAGTTCTTC.

This clone was found a few times. J is TRBJ1-5 and V is TRBV7-8; D may be TRBD1 (6 bases). Trimming removed 5 bases at V and 1 base at J, with 12 bases between. The CDR3 contains 15 residues. Germline V gene sequence: CDR1 SGHVS, CDR2 FQNEAQ. CDR3 residues: CASSPYRVSNQPQHF. In DNA form, the CDR3 reads TGTGCCAGCAGCCCCTACAGGGTAAGCAATCAGCCCCAGCATTTT.

The chain has TRBV29-1 and TRBJ2-5; weak D call: TRBD2 (6 bases). Germline V gene data show CDR1 as SQVTM and CDR2 as ANQGSEA. This CDR3 has 14 residues. Trimming took 3 bases from V and 1 from J, leaving 12 bases between them. Here the CDR3 DNA reads TGCAGCGTTGACTCCGCGGGGACCCAAGAGACCCAGTACTTC. Residues: CSVDSAGTQETQYF.